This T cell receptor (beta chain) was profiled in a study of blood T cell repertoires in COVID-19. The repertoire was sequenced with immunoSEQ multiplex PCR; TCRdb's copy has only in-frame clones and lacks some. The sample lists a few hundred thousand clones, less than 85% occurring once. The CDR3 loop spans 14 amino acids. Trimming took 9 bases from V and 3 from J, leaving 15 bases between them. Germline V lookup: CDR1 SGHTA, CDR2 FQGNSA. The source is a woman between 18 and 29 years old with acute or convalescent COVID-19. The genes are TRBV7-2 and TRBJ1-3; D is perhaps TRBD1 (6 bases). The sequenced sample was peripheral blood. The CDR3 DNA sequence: TGTGCCAGTGCCTCAGGGGATTTTGGAAACACCATATATTTT. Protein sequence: CASASGDFGNTIYF.